The 14 T cell receptor beta chains listed next were all sequenced from one sample in a study of human T cells and chemical hapten exposure. MiXCR, applied by TCRdb to the RACE reads, yields one record per CDR3 protein. This sample has 250,000 or so distinct CDR3 sequences, with approximately 7.5% found just once. Time point in this sample: pre-sensitization, week 0. Specified treatment: therapeutic diphenylcyclopropenone sensitization with weekly scalp DPC. The material sequenced was whole blood, taken in connection with sensitization to the hapten diphenylcyclopropenone (DPC). These receptors were taken from a man aged 18 to 35 with alopecia areata. Some clones in this sample may be carry-over from other donors' samples.

The table lists this clonotype with a few counts. The gene calls are TRBV6-6 and TRBJ1-5, with D unresolved. Trimming stripped 5 bases from V and 3 bases from J, with 17 bases between. The CDR3 spans 16 residues. Germline V gene sequence: CDR1 MNHNY, CDR2 SVGAGI (reference sequence). The CDR3 loop reads CASSASLPSLNQPQHF. The DNA for the CDR3 is TGTGCCAGCAGTGCTTCCCTCCCAAGCCTCAATCAGCCCCAGCATTTT.

This clonotype was seen repeatedly, ten times or more. The chain employs TRBV14 and TRBJ1-5; D unclear. V was pared by 4 bases and J by 6 bases, with 10 bases between. The CDR3 totals 13 residues. Germline assignment: CDR1 SGHDN and CDR2 FVKESK. The CDR3 here is CASSLLQIQPQHF. The CDR3 DNA reads as TGTGCCAGCAGCCTACTACAGATTCAGCCCCAGCATTTT.

This clonotype has just a few counts. The chain recombines TRBV6-6 with TRBJ1-4; TRBD1 matches at 11 bases. Germline V gene lookup returns CDR1 MNHNY and CDR2 SVGAGI (reference sequence). The CDR3 extends over 16 amino acids. With 6 bases clipped from V and 6 bases from J, the junction kept 9 bases outside the gene matches. The CDR3 DNA sequence: TGTGCCAGCAGAGGACAGGGGGCAAGTGGTTATGAAAAACTGTTTTTT. Translated: CASRGQGASGYEKLFF.

The rearrangement links TRBV11-2 to TRBJ1-2; unclear D gene. The CDR3 runs 13 residues. Germline V gives CDR1 SGHAT, CDR2 FQNNGV. V lost 0 bases and J lost 6, with 8 bases in between. CDR3 DNA: TGTGCCAGCAGCTTAGATAGAAGTAATGGCTACACCTTC. Translated: CASSLDRSNGYTF.

This clonotype appeared many times. The chain has TRBV7-8 and TRBJ2-1; TRBD1 or TRBD2 may be the D gene (5 bases each). V lost 5 bases to trimming and J lost 3 bases, with 11 bases between them. In germline, CDR1 is SGHVS, CDR2 FQNEAQ. The CDR3 has 14 amino acids. In DNA form, the CDR3 reads TGTGCCAGCAGCGGGGGATACGACTACAATGAGCAGTTCTTC. This gives the protein CASSGGYDYNEQFF.

This clonotype has only a few counts. The V call is TRBV5-4, the J call TRBJ2-5; 11 nucleotides line up with TRBD2. Germline loops: CDR1 SGHNT, CDR2 YYREEE (reference sequence). J lost 1 base, V lost 3 bases, and 5 bases had no gene match. The CDR3 sequence is 16 residues long. The CDR3 spells CASSSGTSGLQETQYF. DNA of the CDR3: TGTGCCAGCAGCTCCGGGACTAGCGGTCTCCAAGAGACCCAGTACTTC.

This clonotype was counted many times. The V call is TRBV12-3 or TRBV12-4, the J call TRBJ1-2, with no clear D. Trimming took off 1 base at V and 2 bases at J, with 5 bases between the two ends. The CDR3 totals 13 residues. The CDR3 region has the DNA TGTGCCAGCAGTTTAGGGCACAACTATGGCTACACCTTC. Encoded protein: CASSLGHNYGYTF.

This clonotype was found many times. The rearrangement links TRBV21-1 to TRBJ2-3; the table gives TRBD2 as D, unverified against the DNA. TRBV21-1 is flagged as a pseudogene. The CDR3 sequence is 9 residues long. The CDR3 sequence: CADEGEKYF. The CDR3 bases are TGTGCCGACGAGGGTGAGAAGTATTTT.

This clonotype was counted a few times. The chain links TRBV12-3 or TRBV12-4 to TRBJ1-5, with D tentatively TRBD1 (5 bases). CDR3 length: 13 residues. Trimming shortened V by 3 bases and J by 7 bases, and 10 bases separated the two germline ends. The CDR3 protein is CASSFAGGQPQHF. As DNA, the CDR3 is TGTGCCAGCAGTTTCGCGGGGGGACAGCCCCAGCATTTT.

This clonotype was seen ten or more times. The J gene is TRBJ2-1, the V gene TRBV7-8; D remains ambiguous. This CDR3 comprises 13 residues. Germline V gene data show CDR1 as SGHVS and CDR2 as FQNEAQ. V lost 5 bases and J 11 bases, leaving 16 bases between the germline ends. CDR3 in DNA: TGTGCCAGCAGCCCCGTGTCGGCGGTAAAGCAGTTCTTC. Translation: CASSPVSAVKQFF.

This clonotype was found a few times. The chain's CDR3 is CASSDSTGTYEQYV. CDR3 nucleotides: TGTGCCAGCAGTGACTCGACGGGGACCTACGAGCAGTACGTC. J is TRBJ2-7 and V is TRBV6-4; maybe TRBD2 (5 bases). The CDR3 covers 14 residues. Germline CDR1 is MRHNA and CDR2 is SNTAGT. The V and J ends lost 0 bases and 2 bases respectively, with 8 bases between them.

The sample holds a few counts of this clonotype. V is TRBV11-1 and J is TRBJ1-6; 7 nucleotides align to TRBD1. Unmatched junction bases numbered 8, after V lost 5 bases and J lost 7 bases. CDR1 is SGHAT and CDR2 is FQDESV in the germline V gene (reference sequence). The CDR3 consists of 15 residues. The CDR3 nucleotides read TGTGCCAGCAGCATAGACGGGACAGCCAATTCACCCCTCCACTTT. Encoded protein: CASSIDGTANSPLHF.

Only a few counts were recorded for this clonotype. CDR3 coding DNA: TGCAGTGCGCCCTTACAGGTCAACACTGAAGCTTTCTTT. It yields the protein CSAPLQVNTEAFF. The chain links TRBV20-1 to TRBJ1-1, with D tentatively TRBD1 (5 bases). The length of the CDR3 is 13 residues. V was cut by 6 bases and J by 2 bases, with 13 bases left in between. In germline, CDR1 is DFQATT, CDR2 SNEGSKA (reference sequence).

This clonotype was seen only a few times. The genes are TRBV20-1 and TRBJ1-5; weak D call: TRBD1 (5 bases). Germline CDR1 is DFQATT and CDR2 is SNEGSKA (reference sequence). This CDR3 is built from 16 residues. Deletions cut 3 bases from V and 0 bases from J, with 15 bases between. The CDR3 DNA sequence: TGCAGTGCTAGGTACGGGACTACCGATAGCAATCAGCCCCAGCATTTT. Translated, it gives CSARYGTTDSNQPQHF.